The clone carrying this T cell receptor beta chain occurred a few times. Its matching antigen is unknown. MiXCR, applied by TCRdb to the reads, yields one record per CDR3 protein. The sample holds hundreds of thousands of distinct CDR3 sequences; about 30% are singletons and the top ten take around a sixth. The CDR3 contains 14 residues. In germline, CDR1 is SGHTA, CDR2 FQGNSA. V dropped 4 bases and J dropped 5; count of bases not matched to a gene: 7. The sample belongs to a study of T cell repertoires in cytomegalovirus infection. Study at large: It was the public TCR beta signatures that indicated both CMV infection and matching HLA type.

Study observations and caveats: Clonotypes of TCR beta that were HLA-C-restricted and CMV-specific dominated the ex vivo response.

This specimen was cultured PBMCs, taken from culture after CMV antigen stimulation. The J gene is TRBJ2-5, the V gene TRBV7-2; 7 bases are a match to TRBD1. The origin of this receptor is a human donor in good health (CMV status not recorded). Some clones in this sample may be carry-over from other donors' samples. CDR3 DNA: TGTGCCAGCAGCTCAAGACAGGGTTGGGAGACCCAGTACTTC. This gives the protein CASSSRQGWETQYF. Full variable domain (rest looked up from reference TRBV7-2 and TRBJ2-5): GAGVSQSPSNKVTEKGKDVELRCDPISGHTALYWYRQSLGQGLEFLIYFQGNSAPDKSGLPSDRFSAERTGGSVSTLTIQRTQQEDSAVYLCASSSRQGWETQYFGPGTRLLVL.